These T cell receptor beta chains were read from a single sample in a study of T cell repertoires in cytomegalovirus infection. TCRdb recomputed calls from the reads with MiXCR, one row per CDR3 protein. Of more than 350,000 distinct CDR3 sequences in the sample, roughly a third are singletons; the top ten hold about an eighth. Sequenced: PBMCs. The receptors come from a human donor in good health (CMV status not recorded). Some clones in this sample may be carry-over from other donors' samples. The CDR3 runs from the conserved cysteine through the conserved F or W. The D gene is left open where the match is weak. Size is omitted from some rows. Given values are once, few, many or a class for expanded clones.

v_gene	abundance	d_gene	j_gene	CDR3aa	CDR3nt
TRBV12-3/TRBV12-4	many	TRBD2	TRBJ2-1	CASSVGGAPYNEQFF	TGTGCCAGCAGTGTCGGGGGGGCCCCCTACAATGAGCAGTTCTTC
TRBV28	few	TRBD1	TRBJ2-1	CASSPGQGSSYNEQFF	TGTGCCAGCAGCCCAGGACAGGGAAGCTCCTACAATGAGCAGTTCTTC
TRBV18	few	TRBD1	TRBJ2-7	CASSPSSRGQGRETYEQYF	TGTGCCAGCTCACCAAGTTCCCGGGGACAGGGTAGGGAAACCTACGAGCAGTACTTC
TRBV4-2	few	TRBD1	TRBJ1-2	CASSQDLDRETNYGYTF	TGTGCCAGCAGCCAAGATCTGGACAGGGAGACTAACTATGGCTACACCTTC
TRBV4-1	many	TRBD1	TRBJ1-2	CASSQDGPGQRGYTF	TGCGCCAGCAGCCAAGATGGTCCGGGACAGCGGGGCTACACCTTC
TRBV19	few	NA	TRBJ1-3	CASSKLRDNSGNTIYF	TGTGCCAGTAGTAAGCTTCGGGACAACTCTGGAAACACCATATATTTT
TRBV20-1	NA	TRBD1	TRBJ1-1	CSATTGLGLRTEAFF	TGCAGTGCCACGACAGGGCTCGGTTTGAGGACTGAAGCTTTCTTT
TRBV4-3	once	NA	TRBJ1-4	CASSLKTTNEKLFF	TGCGCCAGCAGCCTCAAAACAACTAATGAAAAACTGTTTTTT
TRBV7-2	NA	NA	TRBJ1-2	CASSLVGRYTF	TGTGCCAGCAGCTTAGTGGGGCGCTACACCTTC
TRBV6-1	NA	NA	TRBJ2-1	CASSLNRGEQFF	TGTGCCAGCAGCCTGAACCGTGGTGAGCAGTTCTTC
TRBV7-8	many	NA	TRBJ1-1	CASSERDSNTEAFF	TGTGCCAGCAGCGAACGAGACAGTAACACTGAAGCTTTCTTT
TRBV20-1	NA	NA	TRBJ1-2	CSASPTGPIYGYTF	TGCAGTGCTAGCCCGACCGGACCGATCTATGGCTACACCTTC
TRBV30	NA	TRBD1	TRBJ1-1	CAWSFHRGPAEAFF	TGTGCCTGGAGTTTCCACAGGGGGCCGGCTGAAGCTTTCTTT
TRBV18	once	TRBD1	TRBJ2-1	CASSLRTGAGLSIGFDNEHFF	TGTGCCAGCTCACTCCGGACAGGGGCTGGGTTATCAATAGGGTTTGACAATGAGCATTTCTTC
TRBV7-9	NA	NA	TRBJ2-3	CASSLALYRDRTTDTQYF	TGTGCCAGCAGCTTAGCGCTGTACCGTGACCGAACCACAGATACGCAGTATTTT
TRBV7-6	many	TRBD2	TRBJ2-3	CASSVSGAAQYF	TGTGCCAGCAGCGTCAGCGGGGCGGCGCAGTATTTT
TRBV7-2	many	TRBD1	TRBJ2-3	CASSLNRGGTDTQYF	TGTGCCAGCAGCTTGAACAGGGGTGGCACAGATACGCAGTATTTT
TRBV4-1	NA	NA	TRBJ1-1	CASSQAGLNTEAFF	TGTGCCAGCAGCCAAGCCGGCTTGAACACTGAAGCTTTCTTT
TRBV14	few	NA	TRBJ2-7	CASSQGQTLYEQYF	TGTGCCAGCAGCCAAGGACAGACGCTTTACGAGCAGTACTTC
TRBV6-1	many	NA	TRBJ2-1	CASRITRGAPYNEQFF	TGTGCCAGCAGAATAACTCGGGGGGCCCCTTACAATGAGCAGTTCTTC